Listed below are T cell receptor beta chains from one sample, sequenced in a study of beta chain features in type 1 diabetes. The data were produced by immunoSEQ multiplex PCR, yet TCRdb's version contains in-frame clones alone and is incomplete. The top ten hold 0.65% of the sample, which has 110,000 to 150,000 clones, about 9.7% seen once. The material sequenced was central memory CD4+ T cells from blood. Receptors were obtained from a woman aged 40 to 50 in good health. Each CDR3 is given with its conserved first and last residue. The order of the fields is V gene, CDR3 length, J gene, clone size, D gene, CDR3 DNA, CDR3 protein. The D gene is left open where the match is weak. Clone size, where shown, is once, few, many, or a class for clones that have expanded.

TRBV27	14	TRBJ1-6	few	TRBD1	TGTGCCAGCAGTTCCGGACAGGCGTTCGCACCCCTCCACTTT	CASSSGQAFAPLHF
TRBV4-3	16	TRBJ1-1	few	TRBD1	TGCGCCAGCAGCCCTCAGGGGGCAGGGGCAAACACTGAAGCTTTCTTT	CASSPQGAGANTEAFF
TRBV2	16	TRBJ2-3	-	TRBD2	TGTGCCAGCAGTGGAGGGGCGAGCGGGGCCACAGATACGCAGTATTTT	CASSGGASGATDTQYF
TRBV6-6	13	TRBJ2-7	few	TRBD2	TGTGCCAGCAATAGCGGGGGGGCTTACGAGCAGTACTTC	CASNSGGAYEQYF
TRBV7-9	16	TRBJ2-3	-	TRBD2	TGTGCCAGCAGCCCCAGACTAGCGGGGAGCACAGATACGCAGTATTTT	CASSPRLAGSTDTQYF
TRBV19	16	TRBJ1-2	few	TRBD1	TGTGCCAGTAGTATAGATCATCAGGACAGGGGCTATGGCTACACCTTC	CASSIDHQDRGYGYTF
TRBV18	15	TRBJ1-2	-	-	TGTGCCAGCTCACCACGGCAAGAAGCTAACTATGGCTACACCTTC	CASSPRQEANYGYTF
TRBV29-1	11	TRBJ2-1	-	-	TGCAGCGCCCAGACCGGAGATGAGCAGTTCTTC	CSAQTGDEQFF
TRBV5-1	12	TRBJ1-4	-	-	TGCGCCAGCAGGGCCAATAATGAAAAACTGTTTTTT	CASRANNEKLFF
TRBV5-4	13	TRBJ2-7	-	-	TGTGCCAGCAGCTTAGACAGATCCTACGAGCAGTACTTC	CASSLDRSYEQYF
TRBV28	15	TRBJ2-2	-	-	TGTGCCAGCAGTTTGGGGGGGGCGCGAACCGGGGAGCTGTTTTTT	CASSLGGARTGELFF
TRBV5-1	14	TRBJ2-3	few	-	TGCGCCAGCAGCTTGGAAGCACGAGCAGATACGCAGTATTTT	CASSLEARADTQYF
TRBV7-2	17	TRBJ2-1	few	-	TGTGCCAGCAGCTTAGTCGGTGCGGGGGCGGCGAGTAATGAGCAGTTCTTC	CASSLVGAGAASNEQFF
TRBV28	11	TRBJ2-5	-	-	TGTGCCAGCACTTCCGAGGAGACCCAGTACTTC	CASTSEETQYF
TRBV19	16	TRBJ1-2	-	-	TGTGCCAGCCTACCCCACCTTGGCAGGGAAAACTATGGCTACACCTTC	CASLPHLGRENYGYTF
TRBV7-2	13	TRBJ2-3	-	-	TGTGCCAGCAGCTTAGACTGGACAGATACGCAGTATTTT	CASSLDWTDTQYF
TRBV23-1	15	TRBJ1-2	-	TRBD1	TGCGCCAGCAGTCAATCGGCCCAGGGGGCCTATGGCTACACCTTC	CASSQSAQGAYGYTF
TRBV5-4	14	TRBJ2-5	-	TRBD1	TGTGCCAGCAGGCCCCGGGACAGTCAAGAGACCCAGTACTTC	CASRPRDSQETQYF
TRBV10-2	16	TRBJ2-7	-	-	TGCGCCAGCAACTCCGAACCAGGACTGCCGTCCTACGAGCAGTACTTC	CASNSEPGLPSYEQYF
TRBV6-4	15	TRBJ2-1	-	TRBD1	TGTGCCAGCAGAGGTCAGGGGGCCGTAGACAATGAGCAGTTCTTC	CASRGQGAVDNEQFF
TRBV18	13	TRBJ2-2	few	-	TGTGCCAGCTCCCTGCGGGACACCGGGGAGCTGTTTTTT	CASSLRDTGELFF
TRBV6-1	15	TRBJ2-5	few	-	TGTGCCAGCACGTGGGGCCCCAATATGGGGGAGACCCAGTACTTC	CASTWGPNMGETQYF
TRBV29-1	11	TRBJ2-7	many	-	TGCAGCGTTAGAGGGTGGGACGAGCAGTACTTC	CSVRGWDEQYF
TRBV7-2	15	TRBJ1-6	-	-	TGTGCCAGCAGCGCCAAGGGGATCTCCAATTCACCCCTCCACTTT	CASSAKGISNSPLHF
TRBV6-1	13	TRBJ2-1	-	TRBD1	TGTGCCAGCAGTGAAGGGACAGGTCAGAGGCAGTTCTTC	CASSEGTGQRQFF
TRBV5-4	14	TRBJ1-6	-	-	TGTGCCAGCAGCTTGGTTCAGGGAGGCTCACCCCTCCACTTT	CASSLVQGGSPLHF
TRBV28	16	TRBJ2-1	few	TRBD2	TGTGCCAGCAGTTTAATAAGCGGGGGAACCTACAATGAGCAGTTCTTC	CASSLISGGTYNEQFF
TRBV25-1	16	TRBJ1-2	-	TRBD1	TGTGCCAGCAGTGGAACCGGGACAGCCGACGGCAGTGGCTACACCTTC	CASSGTGTADGSGYTF
TRBV6-5	15	TRBJ1-6	few	TRBD1	TGTGCCAGCAGTTATACGGGACAGAGAGATTCACCCCTCCACTTT	CASSYTGQRDSPLHF
TRBV5-4	16	TRBJ2-3	many	TRBD1	TGTGCCAGCAGCACACCGCGGACAGGTCGAACAGATACGCAGTATTTT	CASSTPRTGRTDTQYF
TRBV19	17	TRBJ1-6	few	-	TGTGCCAGTAGTACCGGAAGTACAGGGTTCGGGAATTCACCCCTCCACTTT	CASSTGSTGFGNSPLHF
TRBV5-1	15	TRBJ2-7	-	TRBD1	TGCGCCAGCAGCGACCGGGACAGGGGCAAAGACGAGCAGTACTTC	CASSDRDRGKDEQYF
TRBV7-7	16	TRBJ1-1	few	-	TGTGCCAGCTCCCCAGTGGGCCCGATCACCAACACTGAAGCTTTCTTT	CASSPVGPITNTEAFF
TRBV5-6	15	TRBJ2-7	-	-	TGTGCCAGCAGCCCCCTAGGGACAAATTCCTACGAGCAGTACTTC	CASSPLGTNSYEQYF
TRBV27	16	TRBJ2-2	-	-	TGTGCCAGCAGTTCAAGACAGCGCCAGAACACCGGGGAGCTGTTTTTT	CASSSRQRQNTGELFF
TRBV7-2	15	TRBJ1-5	-	-	TGTGCCAGCAGCTCCTCAGACAGAGGTAATCAGCCCCAGCATTTT	CASSSSDRGNQPQHF
TRBV6-5	15	TRBJ1-2	few	-	TGTGCCAGCAGTTACCGACTAGGGACGGCCTATGGCTACACCTTC	CASSYRLGTAYGYTF
TRBV15	16	TRBJ2-1	few	TRBD2	TGTGCCACCAGCAGAGATTTGACTAGCGGGGGGGGTGAGCAGTTCTTC	CATSRDLTSGGGEQFF
TRBV6-1	15	TRBJ2-7	few	-	TGTGCCACATGGCGTGGGGGCTCTGGGGCCTACGAGCAGTACTTC	CATWRGGSGAYEQYF
TRBV18	14	TRBJ2-5	many	TRBD2	TGTGCCAGCTCACCGCCTAGCGGGGATGAGACCCAGTACTTC	CASSPPSGDETQYF
TRBV2	14	TRBJ1-2	few	TRBD1	TGTGCCAGCAGGGAGGGACAGATTAACTATGGCTACACCTTC	CASREGQINYGYTF
TRBV7-8	14	TRBJ2-2	many	-	TGTGCCAGCAGCTTAGTTCTTTTGACCGGGGAGCTGTTTTTT	CASSLVLLTGELFF
TRBV10-3	15	TRBJ1-2	-	-	TGTGCCATCCACGGGGGGGCAGGAGCTAACTATGGCTACACCTTC	CAIHGGAGANYGYTF
TRBV7-2	14	TRBJ2-2	many	-	TGTGCCAGCAGCTCGAGCGGTTCCACCGGGGAGCTGTTTTTT	CASSSSGSTGELFF
TRBV18	16	TRBJ1-1	-	TRBD1	TGTGCCAGCTCTGACCGCGGCGACAGGGGGGCGGCTGAAGCTTTCTTT	CASSDRGDRGAAEAFF
TRBV19	17	TRBJ1-2	few	-	TGTGCCAGTAGTATAGTCTCACCACAGGAGTCTAACTATGGCTACACCTTC	CASSIVSPQESNYGYTF
TRBV4-1	15	TRBJ2-7	-	-	TGCGCCAGCAGCGTCGACGGGACTTACGGTTACGAGCAGTACTTC	CASSVDGTYGYEQYF
TRBV5-1	15	TRBJ2-5	few	TRBD2	TGCGCCAGCAGCTTGGCGGGGGGGGTCCAAGAGACCCAGTACTTC	CASSLAGGVQETQYF
TRBV5-4	15	TRBJ2-1	-	TRBD2	TGTGCCAGCAGCTTGAGGCTAGCGGGGTACAATGAGCAGTTCTTC	CASSLRLAGYNEQFF
TRBV27	14	TRBJ2-7	-	-	TGTGCCAGCAGCACCAGGGCAGACGGCTACGAGCAGTACTTC	CASSTRADGYEQYF
TRBV25-1	17	TRBJ2-2	few	TRBD1	TGTGCCAGCCCACTGGGACAGGGGTGCCCGAACACCGGGGAGCTGTTTTTT	CASPLGQGCPNTGELFF
TRBV15	16	TRBJ1-2	-	TRBD1	TGTGCCACCAGCAGAGTCGGCGCAGGGGGCGGCTATGGCTACACCTTC	CATSRVGAGGGYGYTF